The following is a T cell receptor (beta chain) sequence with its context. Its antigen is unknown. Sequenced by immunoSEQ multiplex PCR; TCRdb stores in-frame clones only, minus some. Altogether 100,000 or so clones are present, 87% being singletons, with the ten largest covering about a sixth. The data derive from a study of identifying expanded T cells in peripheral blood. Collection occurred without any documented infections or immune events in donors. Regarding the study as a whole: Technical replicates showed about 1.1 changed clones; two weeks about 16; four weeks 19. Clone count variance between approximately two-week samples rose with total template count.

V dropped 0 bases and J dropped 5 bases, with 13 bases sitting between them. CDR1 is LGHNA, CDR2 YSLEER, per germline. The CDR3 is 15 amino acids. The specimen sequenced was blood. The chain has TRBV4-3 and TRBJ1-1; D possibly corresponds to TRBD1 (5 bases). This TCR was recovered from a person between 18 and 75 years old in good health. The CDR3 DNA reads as TGCGCCAGCAGCCAAGATCGGGGGTTATGGACTGAAGCTTTCTTT. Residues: CASSQDRGLWTEAFF.